A selection of T cell receptor beta chains follows, all from one sample in a study of T cells after yellow fever vaccination. One entry per CDR3 protein, called by TCRdb with MiXCR from the 5' RACE reads. Of hundreds of thousands of distinct CDR3 sequences listed, about a fifth are singletons. Sequencing used PBMCs, obtained about 20 days after the first yellow fever vaccination. All receptors derive from a man aged 18-30 years who received the YFV17D yellow fever vaccine. The CDR3 runs from the conserved cysteine through the conserved F or W. D genes are given only for firm matches. Size is omitted from some rows. Given values are once, few, many or a class for expanded clones.

len	v_gene	d_gene	j_gene	abundance	CDR3aa	CDR3nt
12	TRBV10-1	-	TRBJ1-2	-	CASGTGTYGYTF	TGCGCCAGCGGGACGGGGACCTATGGCTACACCTTC
13	TRBV6-1	TRBD1	TRBJ1-5	few	CASKPTGLQPQHF	TGTGCCAGCAAGCCGACAGGGCTCCAGCCCCAGCATTTT
13	TRBV4-3	-	TRBJ1-4	many	CASSQDTHEKLFF	TGCGCCAGCAGCCAAGATACCCATGAAAAACTGTTTTTT
11	TRBV7-2	-	TRBJ2-7	many	CASSASYEQYF	TGCGCCAGCAGCGCCTCCTACGAGCAGTACTTC
15	TRBV4-1	-	TRBJ2-5	few	CASSRGKRGQETQYF	TGCGCCAGCAGCCGGGGCAAACGGGGCCAAGAGACCCAGTACTTC
15	TRBV7-9	TRBD2	TRBJ2-5	-	CASSWGGRDQETQYF	TGTGCCAGCAGCTGGGGGGGAAGGGACCAAGAGACCCAGTACTTC
13	TRBV18	-	TRBJ2-5	many	CASSPGYQETQYF	TGTGCCAGCTCACCAGGGTACCAAGAGACCCAGTACTTC
13	TRBV6-2/TRBV6-3	-	TRBJ1-5	-	CASSYTLNQPQHF	TGTGCCAGCAGTTACACGCTGAATCAGCCCCAGCATTTT
16	TRBV20-1	-	TRBJ2-6	-	CSASQEGPSGANVLTF	TGCAGTGCTAGTCAGGAGGGCCCTTCTGGGGCCAACGTCCTGACTTTC
17	TRBV4-3	TRBD2	TRBJ2-3	few	CASSQGVAGEVTDTQYF	TGCGCCAGCAGCCAGGGAGTAGCGGGGGAGGTCACAGATACGCAGTATTTT
17	TRBV3-1	-	TRBJ1-6	-	CASSQERTVGYNSPLHF	TGTGCCAGCAGCCAAGAAAGAACCGTCGGCTATAATTCACCCCTCCACTTT
15	TRBV9	-	TRBJ2-3	-	CASSVEGVRTDTQYF	TGTGCCAGCAGCGTAGAAGGGGTCAGGACAGATACGCAGTATTTT
14	TRBV20-1	-	TRBJ1-5	few	CSATGTGWDQPQHF	TGCAGTGCTACAGGAACAGGATGGGATCAGCCCCAGCATTTT
15	TRBV6-1	TRBD1	TRBJ1-1	-	CASQDYGTGNTEAFF	TGTGCCAGCCAAGACTATGGGACAGGGAACACTGAAGCTTTCTTT
13	TRBV9	TRBD2	TRBJ2-5	few	CASSVDGAGGPYF	TGTGCCAGCAGCGTAGATGGAGCGGGGGGGCCGTACTTC
13	TRBV12-3/TRBV12-4	-	TRBJ1-3	-	CASSGISGNTIYF	TGTGCCAGCAGCGGGATTTCTGGAAACACCATATATTTT
15	TRBV11-2	-	TRBJ1-6	-	CASSLNVGGRSPLHF	TGTGCCAGCAGCTTAAATGTGGGGGGAAGGTCACCCCTCCACTTT
15	TRBV29-1	TRBD2	TRBJ2-7	-	CSVVLVGRGVHEQYF	TGCAGCGTTGTATTAGTGGGGAGGGGCGTGCACGAGCAGTACTTC
14	TRBV7-9	TRBD1	TRBJ2-5	few	CASSSAGGGETQYF	TGTGCCAGCAGCTCGGCAGGGGGCGGAGAGACCCAGTACTTC